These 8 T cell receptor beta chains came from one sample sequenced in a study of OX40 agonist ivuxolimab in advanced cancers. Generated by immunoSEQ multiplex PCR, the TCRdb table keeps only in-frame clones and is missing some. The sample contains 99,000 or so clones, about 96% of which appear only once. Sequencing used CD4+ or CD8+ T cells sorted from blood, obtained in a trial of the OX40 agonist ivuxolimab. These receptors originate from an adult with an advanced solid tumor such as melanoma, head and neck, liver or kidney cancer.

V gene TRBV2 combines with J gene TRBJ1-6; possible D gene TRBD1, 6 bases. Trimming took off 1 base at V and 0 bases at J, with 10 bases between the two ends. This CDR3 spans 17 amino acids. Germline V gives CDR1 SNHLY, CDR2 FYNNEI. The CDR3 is CASSEGTASSYNSPLHF. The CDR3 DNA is TGTGCCAGCAGTGAAGGGACAGCTAGCTCCTATAATTCACCCCTCCACTTT.

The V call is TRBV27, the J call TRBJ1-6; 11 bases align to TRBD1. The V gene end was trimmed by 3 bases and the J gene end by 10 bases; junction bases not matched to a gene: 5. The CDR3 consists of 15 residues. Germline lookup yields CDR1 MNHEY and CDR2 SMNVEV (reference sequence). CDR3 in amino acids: CASSFGQGAGSPLHF. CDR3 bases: TGTGCCAGCAGTTTCGGACAGGGGGCAGGGTCACCCCTCCACTTT.

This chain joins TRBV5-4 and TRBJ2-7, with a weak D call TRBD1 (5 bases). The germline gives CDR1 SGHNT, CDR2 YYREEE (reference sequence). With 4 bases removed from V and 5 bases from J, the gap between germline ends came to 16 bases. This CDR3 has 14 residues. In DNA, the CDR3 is TGTGCCAGCAGCCGTGGACACTCGAGAGACGAGCAGTACTTC. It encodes CASSRGHSRDEQYF.

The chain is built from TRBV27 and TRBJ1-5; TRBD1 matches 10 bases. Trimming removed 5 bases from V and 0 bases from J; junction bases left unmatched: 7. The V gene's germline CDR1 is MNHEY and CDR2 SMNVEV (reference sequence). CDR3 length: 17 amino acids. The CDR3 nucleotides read TGTGCCAGCAGTCCGACAGGGGGCATATTTAGCAATCAGCCCCAGCATTTT. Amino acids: CASSPTGGIFSNQPQHF.

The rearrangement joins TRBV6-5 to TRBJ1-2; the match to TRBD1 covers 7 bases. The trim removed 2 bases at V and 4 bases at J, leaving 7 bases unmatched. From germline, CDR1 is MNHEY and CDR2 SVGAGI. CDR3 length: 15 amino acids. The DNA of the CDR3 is TGTGCCAGCAGTTACGCGGACAGGATTTCCTATGGCTACACCTTC. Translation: CASSYADRISYGYTF.

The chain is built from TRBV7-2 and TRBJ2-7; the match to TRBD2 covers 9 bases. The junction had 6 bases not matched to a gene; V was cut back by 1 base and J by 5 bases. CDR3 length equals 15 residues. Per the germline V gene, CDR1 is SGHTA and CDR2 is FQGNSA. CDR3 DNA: TGTGCCAGCAGCTTAGTGGGCGGGGGGGCGGACGAGCAGTACTTC. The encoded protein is CASSLVGGGADEQYF.

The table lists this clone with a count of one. The CDR3 region is CASSHTPDGGNEQYF. The CDR3 DNA sequence: TGCGCCAGCAGCCATACACCAGACGGGGGGAACGAGCAGTACTTC. This chain connects TRBV4-1 to TRBJ2-7, with 7 bases identical to TRBD2. Germline CDR1 reads MGHRA; CDR2 reads YSYEKL. Trimming at V came to 3 bases and at J to 5 bases, leaving 10 bases not matched to a gene. This CDR3 spans 15 amino acids.

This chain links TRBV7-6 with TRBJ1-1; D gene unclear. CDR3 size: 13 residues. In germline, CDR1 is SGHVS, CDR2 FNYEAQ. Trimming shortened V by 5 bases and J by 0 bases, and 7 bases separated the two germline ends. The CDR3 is CASSLPMNTEAFF. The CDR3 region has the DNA TGTGCCAGCAGCCTACCTATGAACACTGAAGCTTTCTTT.